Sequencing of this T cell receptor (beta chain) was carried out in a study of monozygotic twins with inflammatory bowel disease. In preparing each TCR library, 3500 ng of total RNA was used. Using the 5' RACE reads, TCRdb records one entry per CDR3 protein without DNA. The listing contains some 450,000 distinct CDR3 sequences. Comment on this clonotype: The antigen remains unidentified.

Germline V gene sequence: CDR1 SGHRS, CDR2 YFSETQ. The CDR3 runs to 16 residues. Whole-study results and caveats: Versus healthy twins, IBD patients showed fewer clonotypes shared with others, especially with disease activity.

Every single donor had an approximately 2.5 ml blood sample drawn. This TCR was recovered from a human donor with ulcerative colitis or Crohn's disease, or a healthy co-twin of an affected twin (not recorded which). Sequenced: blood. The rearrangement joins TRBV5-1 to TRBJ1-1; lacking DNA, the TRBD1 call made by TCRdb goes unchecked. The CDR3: CASSLNAQGKNTEAFF.